Listed below are T cell receptor beta chains from one sample, sequenced in a study of T cells in tumors after PD-1 blockade. The table came from immunoSEQ multiplex PCR; TCRdb's copy has only in-frame clones and leaves some out. Among 45,000 to 60,000 clones, about 85% were seen once, and the ten largest hold approximately 4.1%. The source was PBMCs, collected before anti-PD-1 treatment. The receptors here all came from a human donor with basal cell carcinoma. Both conserved end residues are part of each CDR3. The D gene is left open where the match is weak. Some rows mark clone size as missing; the rest say once, few, many or name a class of expanded clone.

d_call,j_call,clone_size,v_call,cdr3_aa,cdr3_nt
TRBD1,TRBJ2-7,NA,TRBV7-6,CASSRDRGDEQYF,TGTGCCAGCAGCCGGGACAGGGGCGACGAGCAGTACTTC
NA,TRBJ1-4,NA,TRBV30,CAWSRRGRSVNEKLFF,TGTGCCTGGAGTCGTAGGGGGAGGTCAGTTAATGAAAAACTGTTTTTT
NA,TRBJ1-2,NA,TRBV5-4,CASTSGGGGDYGYTF,TGTGCCAGCACCTCCGGCGGGGGAGGGGACTATGGCTACACCTTC
NA,TRBJ2-7,NA,TRBV27,CASSLTQAGNYEQYF,TGTGCCAGCAGTTTAACTCAGGCAGGGAACTACGAGCAGTACTTC
NA,TRBJ1-2,NA,TRBV5-1,CASSSDRSHGYTF,TGCGCCAGCAGTTCTGACAGGTCCCATGGCTACACCTTC
NA,TRBJ2-3,NA,TRBV5-1,CASSLDGADTQYF,TGCGCCAGCAGCTTGGATGGGGCAGATACGCAGTATTTT
NA,TRBJ1-6,NA,TRBV19,CASTLGQANNSPLHF,TGTGCCAGTACTTTGGGACAAGCTAATAATTCACCCCTCCACTTT
TRBD2,TRBJ2-1,NA,TRBV28,CASSTSGGAIEQFF,TGTGCCAGCAGTACTAGCGGGGGGGCTATTGAGCAGTTCTTC
TRBD1,TRBJ2-2,NA,TRBV30,CAWKRDSNTGELFF,TGTGCCTGGAAAAGGGACAGTAACACCGGGGAGCTGTTTTTT
TRBD1,TRBJ2-5,NA,TRBV3-1/TRBV3-2,CASSYPTAGGLETQYF,TGTGCCAGCAGTTACCCTACCGCAGGGGGCTTGGAGACCCAGTACTTC
TRBD1,TRBJ2-7,NA,TRBV3-1/TRBV3-2,CASSQRQGSFTGEQYF,TGTGCCAGCAGCCAAAGACAGGGGTCCTTTACGGGGGAGCAGTACTTC
TRBD1,TRBJ1-6,few,TRBV30,CAWRGRGGNSPLHF,TGTGCCTGGAGGGGCAGGGGGGGGAATTCACCCCTCCACTTT
NA,TRBJ1-1,NA,TRBV7-2,CASSFERGRNTEAFF,TGTGCCAGCAGCTTCGAACGGGGACGGAACACTGAAGCTTTCTTT
NA,TRBJ1-1,NA,TRBV19,CASSIRGSLNTEAFF,TGTGCCAGTAGTATACGGGGCAGCCTGAACACTGAAGCTTTCTTT
TRBD1,TRBJ2-3,NA,TRBV29-1,CSAGDRGRARTGDTQYF,TGCAGCGCCGGGGACAGGGGGAGGGCTAGAACGGGAGATACGCAGTATTTT
NA,TRBJ1-5,once,TRBV5-6,CASSLGSGSNQPQHF,TGTGCCAGCAGCCTGGGGTCAGGGAGCAATCAGCCCCAGCATTTT
NA,TRBJ2-7,NA,TRBV28,CASFGGRYYEQYF,TGTGCCAGCTTTGGGGGACGGTACTACGAGCAGTACTTC
NA,TRBJ2-7,NA,TRBV5-8,CATSRTFYSYEQYF,TGTGCCACCTCCAGGACCTTCTACTCCTACGAGCAGTACTTC
NA,TRBJ2-7,NA,TRBV19,CASSIGPTYEQYF,TGTGCCAGTAGTATCGGACCTACCTACGAGCAGTACTTC
NA,TRBJ2-7,NA,TRBV3-1/TRBV3-2,CASSQGISYEQYF,TGTGCCAGCAGCCAAGGAATCTCCTACGAGCAGTACTTC
TRBD2,TRBJ2-5,few,TRBV14,CASSQPRGGRETQYF,TGTGCCAGCAGCCAGCCTCGCGGGGGGCGGGAGACCCAGTACTTC
NA,TRBJ2-2,NA,TRBV6-4,CASSEQAGNTGELFF,TGTGCCAGCAGTGAACAGGCAGGGAACACCGGGGAGCTGTTTTTT
NA,TRBJ1-5,NA,TRBV5-1,CASSLEGGAQPQHF,TGCGCCAGCAGCTTGGAGGGGGGGGCTCAGCCCCAGCATTTT
TRBD1,TRBJ2-1,NA,TRBV5-6,CASSSLQGRQFF,TGTGCCAGCAGTTCTCTACAGGGGCGGCAGTTCTTC
TRBD1,TRBJ1-1,NA,TRBV28,CAVLRSQGQSNEAFF,TGTGCCGTTCTAAGGTCTCAGGGACAGAGCAATGAAGCTTTCTTT
TRBD1,TRBJ2-5,NA,TRBV29-1,CSVATGGQETQYF,TGCAGCGTGGCTACAGGGGGCCAAGAGACCCAGTACTTC
NA,TRBJ2-1,NA,TRBV11-3,CASSLISNEQFF,TGTGCCAGCAGCCTTATAAGCAATGAGCAGTTCTTC
TRBD1,TRBJ1-2,NA,TRBV16,CASSQSSWTGEGSYGYTF,TGTGCCAGCAGCCAATCATCTTGGACAGGGGAAGGAAGCTATGGCTACACCTTC
NA,TRBJ2-7,NA,TRBV27,CASSFIRGSSGRFYEQYF,TGTGCCAGCAGTTTTATTAGGGGGAGTTCCGGGAGATTCTACGAGCAGTACTTC
NA,TRBJ2-3,NA,TRBV27,CASSLIGVDTQYF,TGTGCCAGCAGTTTAATTGGGGTTGATACGCAGTATTTT
NA,TRBJ2-5,NA,TRBV12-5,CASGRSGGAGGTQYF,TGTGCTAGTGGCCGTAGTGGGGGGGCCGGAGGGACCCAGTACTTC
NA,TRBJ1-6,NA,TRBV30,CAWEPRGVTSPLHF,TGTGCCTGGGAGCCCCGCGGGGTGACTTCACCCCTCCACTTT
TRBD1,TRBJ1-5,NA,TRBV7-2,CASSFGQGVNQPQHF,TGTGCCAGCAGCTTTGGACAGGGAGTCAATCAGCCCCAGCATTTT
NA,TRBJ2-1,few,TRBV28,CASSLRVSGLNEQFF,TGTGCCAGCAGTTTGCGGGTATCGGGCCTCAATGAGCAGTTCTTC
NA,TRBJ1-2,few,TRBV3-1/TRBV3-2,CASSPPDNYGYTF,TGTGCCAGCAGCCCCCCCGACAACTATGGCTACACCTTC
NA,TRBJ1-4,NA,TRBV9,CASNHRGEKLFF,TGTGCCAGCAACCACCGGGGGGAAAAACTGTTTTTT
TRBD2,TRBJ2-2,few,TRBV2,CASSERLYSGPTGELFF,TGTGCCAGCAGTGAACGACTTTATAGCGGGCCTACCGGGGAGCTGTTTTTT
NA,TRBJ1-2,few,TRBV5-6,CASSLVGGVNYGYTF,TGTGCCAGCAGCTTGGTTGGAGGAGTTAACTATGGCTACACCTTC
NA,TRBJ2-7,once,TRBV4-1,CASSQDRAVNYEQYF,TGCGCCAGCAGCCAAGATCGGGCCGTCAACTACGAGCAGTACTTC
NA,TRBJ1-2,few,TRBV27,CASSLSWQSTFRYGYTF,TGTGCCAGCAGTTTATCCTGGCAGTCCACTTTCCGGTATGGCTACACCTTC
TRBD1,TRBJ2-5,NA,TRBV11-1,CASSLDTGGKETQYF,TGTGCCAGCAGCTTAGATACAGGGGGTAAAGAGACCCAGTACTTC
TRBD1,TRBJ2-5,once,TRBV7-6,CASSPTGGETQYF,TGTGCCAGCAGCCCGACAGGGGGCGAGACCCAGTACTTC
TRBD1,TRBJ2-1,NA,TRBV24-1,CATSDSTDDRGEYNEQFF,TGTGCCACCAGTGACTCGACCGACGACAGGGGGGAATACAATGAGCAGTTCTTC
NA,TRBJ2-5,NA,TRBV5-6,CASSFLKGSEETQYF,TGTGCCAGCAGCTTCCTGAAAGGGTCCGAAGAGACCCAGTACTTC
TRBD1,TRBJ2-7,once,TRBV5-6,CASSAGDRPFYEQYF,TGTGCCAGCAGCGCAGGGGACAGGCCTTTCTACGAGCAGTACTTC
NA,TRBJ1-1,NA,TRBV6-5,CASSYTRNTEAFF,TGTGCCAGCAGTTACACGAGGAACACTGAAGCTTTCTTT
NA,TRBJ2-5,NA,TRBV7-6,CASSYQWETQYF,TGTGCCAGCAGCTACCAATGGGAGACCCAGTACTTC
TRBD2,TRBJ2-2,NA,TRBV9,CASSPSSGENTGELFF,TGTGCCAGCAGCCCCTCTAGCGGGGAGAACACCGGGGAGCTGTTTTTT